A single sample gave rise to the 15 T cell receptor beta chains below, sequenced in a study of CD8 T cells in ankylosing spondylitis. TCRdb used MiXCR to reprocess the 5' RACE reads, holding one entry per CDR3 protein. The repertoire holds nearly 350,000 distinct CDR3 sequences, with roughly 14% as singletons. Sequenced material: blood, either unsorted or a sorted T cell fraction (not recorded which). Source of these receptors: a male donor with ankylosing spondylitis or in good health (not recorded which).

The genes are TRBV29-1 and TRBJ2-2; either TRBD1 or TRBD2 may fit D (6 bases each). The V gene lost 2 bases and the J gene lost 9 bases, with 16 bases spanning the gap. Germline V lookup: CDR1 SQVTM, CDR2 ANQGSEA. The CDR3 spans 14 residues. The CDR3 nucleotides are TGCAGCGTTGAAATGTCTGGGGGCGGGAGGGAGCTGTTTTTT. It encodes CSVEMSGGGRELFF.

This clonotype was found a few times. The chain joins TRBV3-1 to TRBJ1-2, with D perhaps TRBD1 (5 bases). Germline-derived CDR1 and CDR2 are LGHDT and YNNKEL (reference sequence). The CDR3 length is 15 residues. The V and J ends lost 4 bases and 6 bases respectively, with 18 bases between them. The CDR3 DNA is TGTGCCAGCAGCCTACGACAGAGCTATTGGAATGGCTACACCTTC. Translated: CASSLRQSYWNGYTF.

This clonotype was recorded a few times. The genes are TRBV5-1 and TRBJ2-3; 13 nucleotides agree with TRBD2. The trim removed 3 bases at V and 2 bases at J, leaving 3 bases unmatched. Germline lookup yields CDR1 SGHRS and CDR2 YFSETQ. CDR3 size: 16 residues. The CDR3 DNA sequence: TGCGCCAGCAGCTCTACTAGCGGGGGGGCCACAGATACGCAGTATTTT. This translates into CASSSTSGGATDTQYF.

The CDR3 region has the DNA TGTGCCAGCAGCTTCGGGACTCGGACAGGGGGCTTTAACACTGAAGCTTTCTTT. Amino acid sequence: CASSFGTRTGGFNTEAFF. The V and J genes are TRBV7-8 and TRBJ1-1, with TRBD1 matching over 11 bases. Germline trimming cut 3 bases from V and 2 bases from J; bases unmatched to any gene: 11. Germline V lookup: CDR1 SGHVS, CDR2 FQNEAQ. The CDR3 loop spans 18 amino acids.

This clonotype occurred a few times. The genes are TRBV11-2 and TRBJ1-1, with D possibly being TRBD1 (5 bases). Deletions cut 1 base from V and 2 bases from J, with 11 bases between. The V gene's germline CDR1 is SGHAT and CDR2 FQNNGV. The CDR3 is 15 amino acids. The CDR3 here is CASSLVSGTNTEAFF. CDR3 bases: TGTGCCAGCAGCTTAGTTTCGGGGACCAACACTGAAGCTTTCTTT. Together with reference TRBV11-2 and TRBJ1-1, the CDR3 gives the full variable domain: EAGVAQSPRYKIIEKRQSVAFWCNPISGHATLYWYQQILGQGPKLLIQFQNNGVVDDSQLPKDRFSAERLKGVDSTLKIQPAKLEDSAVYLCASSLVSGTNTEAFFGQGTRLTVV.

There are a few counts of this clonotype. V gene TRBV12-3 or TRBV12-4 combines with J gene TRBJ1-1, with TRBD1 as a possible D gene (6 bases). Trimming took off 2 bases at V and 0 bases at J, with 10 bases between the two ends. The CDR3 runs to 15 residues. The CDR3 sequence is CASSLRGTMNTEAFF. The CDR3 region has the DNA TGTGCCAGCAGTTTAAGGGGGACTATGAACACTGAAGCTTTCTTT.

This clonotype was observed a handful of times. This chain uses TRBV29-1 with TRBJ2-7; no definite D call. V lost 5 bases to trimming and J lost 6 bases, with 11 bases between them. CDR3 length: 11 residues. CDR1 and CDR2 from the germline V gene are SQVTM and ANQGSEA. In nucleotides, the CDR3 is TGCAGCGTTTTATCCGGAAGCGAGCAGTACTTC. Translating gives CSVLSGSEQYF.

This clonotype came up a few times. V and J are TRBV5-1 and TRBJ2-3; the match to TRBD2 covers 8 bases. The J segment lost 2 bases and the V segment lost 2 bases, leaving 4 bases of the junction unmatched. Germline loops: CDR1 SGHRS, CDR2 YFSETQ. The CDR3 sequence is 15 residues long. CDR3: CASSFERGNTDTQYF. In DNA form, the CDR3 reads TGCGCCAGCAGCTTCGAGCGGGGGAACACAGATACGCAGTATTTT.

This clonotype occurred many times. The gene calls are TRBV12-3 or TRBV12-4 and TRBJ1-4, with D possibly being TRBD1 (5 bases). V was pared by 5 bases and J by 10 bases, with 17 bases between. The CDR3 sequence is 14 residues long. The CDR3, as DNA: TGTGCCAGCAGTCCCACCGACAGCAGAGGAAAACTGTTTTTT. This sequence encodes CASSPTDSRGKLFF.

This sequence joins TRBV5-4 and TRBJ2-3; perhaps TRBD2 as D (6 bases). Trimming left V 0 bases short and J 2 bases short, with 10 bases between. The CDR3 runs to 15 residues. The V gene's germline CDR1 is SGHNT and CDR2 YYREEE (reference sequence). The CDR3 bases are TGTGCCAGCAGCTTGGATAGCGGCACCACAGATACGCAGTATTTT. Its protein is CASSLDSGTTDTQYF.

This clonotype was recorded a few times. The chain uses TRBV7-2 and TRBJ2-1; 7 nucleotides align to TRBD2. V shed 6 bases, J shed 9 bases, and the junction held 11 bases outside the gene matches. Looked up from germline, CDR1 is SGHTA and CDR2 is FQGNSA. This CDR3 region has 14 residues. Here the CDR3 DNA reads TGTGCCAGCAGGGGAGGGGAGCTTTTAGGTGAGCAGTTCTTC. This codes for CASRGGELLGEQFF.

This clonotype was found a few times. The rearrangement joins TRBV10-3 to TRBJ1-6; possible D gene TRBD1, 5 bases. Germline V lookup: CDR1 ENHRY, CDR2 SYGVKD. The CDR3 covers 15 residues. The V end was cut by 7 bases, the J end by 5 bases, with 15 bases between. The CDR3 reads CAITDDRGNNSPLHF. CDR3 DNA: TGTGCCATCACCGATGATCGGGGGAATAATTCACCCCTCCACTTT.

This clonotype has only a few counts. This chain joins TRBV4-1 and TRBJ2-6, with D maybe TRBD2 (7 bases). The CDR3 is 17 amino acids. From germline, CDR1 is MGHRA and CDR2 YSYEKL. V shed 0 bases and J shed 4 bases, with 13 bases lying between them. The DNA for the CDR3 is TGCGCCAGCAGCCAAGAGCGGGGGACAACCGGGGCCAACGTCCTGACTTTC. Amino acids: CASSQERGTTGANVLTF.

This clonotype occurred a few times. This chain links TRBV4-1 with TRBJ2-2, with 10 bases lining up with TRBD1. Germline CDR1 and CDR2: MGHRA and YSYEKL. The V and J ends lost 3 bases and 1 base, in that order; junction bases with no gene match: 8. CDR3 length: 18 residues. The CDR3 DNA reads as TGCGCCAGCAGCCACCAAAGGGGGACAGGGGAGAACACCGGGGAGCTGTTTTTT. This codes for CASSHQRGTGENTGELFF.

This sequence joins TRBV6-1 and TRBJ1-1; D uncertain. CDR3 size: 13 residues. Trimming cost V 6 bases and J 0 bases, with 8 bases left between them. Germline values: CDR1 MNHNS, CDR2 SASEGT. The CDR3: CASRGRLNTEAFF. The DNA of the CDR3 is TGTGCCAGCAGGGGAAGGTTGAACACTGAAGCTTTCTTT.